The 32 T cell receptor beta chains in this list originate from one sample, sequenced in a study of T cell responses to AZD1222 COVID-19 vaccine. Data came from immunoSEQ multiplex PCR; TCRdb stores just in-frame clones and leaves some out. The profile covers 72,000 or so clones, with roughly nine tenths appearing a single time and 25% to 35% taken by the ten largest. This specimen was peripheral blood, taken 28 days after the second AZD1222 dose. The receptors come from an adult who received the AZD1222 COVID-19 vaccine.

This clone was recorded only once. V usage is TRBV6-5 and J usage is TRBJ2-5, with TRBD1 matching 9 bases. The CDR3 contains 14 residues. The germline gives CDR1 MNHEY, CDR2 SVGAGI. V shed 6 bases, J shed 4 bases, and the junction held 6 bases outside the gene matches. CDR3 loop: CASRTGGPPETQYF. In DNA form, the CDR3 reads TGTGCCAGCAGAACAGGGGGCCCACCAGAGACCCAGTACTTC.

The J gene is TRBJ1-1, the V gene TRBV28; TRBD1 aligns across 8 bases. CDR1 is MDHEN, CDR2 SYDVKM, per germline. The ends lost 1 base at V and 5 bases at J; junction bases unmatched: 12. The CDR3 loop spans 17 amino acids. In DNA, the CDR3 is TGTGCCAGCAGTTTATCGGGCAGGGGGCGTATTGGTACTGAAGCTTTCTTT. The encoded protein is CASSLSGRGRIGTEAFF.

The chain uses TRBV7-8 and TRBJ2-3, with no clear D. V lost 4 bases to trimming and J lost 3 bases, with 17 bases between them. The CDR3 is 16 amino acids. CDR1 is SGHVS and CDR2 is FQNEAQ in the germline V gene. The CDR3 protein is CASSSRRHLGTDTQYF. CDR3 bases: TGTGCCAGCAGCTCCAGGAGACACCTAGGGACAGATACGCAGTATTTT.

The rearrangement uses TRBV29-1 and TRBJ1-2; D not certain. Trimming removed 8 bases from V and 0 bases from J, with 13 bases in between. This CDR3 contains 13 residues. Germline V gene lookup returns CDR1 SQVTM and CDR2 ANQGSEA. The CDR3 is CSLGNPANYGYTF. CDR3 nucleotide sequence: TGCAGCCTGGGCAACCCAGCTAACTATGGCTACACCTTC.

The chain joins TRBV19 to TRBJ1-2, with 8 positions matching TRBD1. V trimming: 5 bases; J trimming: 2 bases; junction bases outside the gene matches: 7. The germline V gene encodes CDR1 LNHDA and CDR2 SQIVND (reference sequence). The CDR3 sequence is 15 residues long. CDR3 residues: CASSFGQGRNYGYTF. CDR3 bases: TGTGCCAGTAGTTTCGGACAGGGAAGGAACTATGGCTACACCTTC.

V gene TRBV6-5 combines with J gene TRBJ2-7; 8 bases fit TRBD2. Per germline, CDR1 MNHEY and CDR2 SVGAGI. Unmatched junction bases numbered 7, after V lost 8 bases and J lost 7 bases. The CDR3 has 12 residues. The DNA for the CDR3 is TGTGCCAGCTCCAGCGGGGGTCAGGAGCAGTACTTC. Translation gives CASSSGGQEQYF.

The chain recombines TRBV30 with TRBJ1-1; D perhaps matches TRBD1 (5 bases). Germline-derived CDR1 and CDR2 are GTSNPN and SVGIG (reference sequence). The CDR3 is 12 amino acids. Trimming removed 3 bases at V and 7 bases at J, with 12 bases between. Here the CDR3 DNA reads TGTGCCTGGAGGGGGGTGGGGCTTGAAGCTTTCTTT. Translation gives CAWRGVGLEAFF.

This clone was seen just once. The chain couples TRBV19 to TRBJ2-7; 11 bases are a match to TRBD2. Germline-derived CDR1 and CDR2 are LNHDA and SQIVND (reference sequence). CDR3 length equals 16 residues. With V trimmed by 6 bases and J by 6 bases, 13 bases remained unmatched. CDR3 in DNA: TGTGCCAGTAGCCACAACATAGCGGGAGGGCCTAGCGAGCAGTACTTC. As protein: CASSHNIAGGPSEQYF.

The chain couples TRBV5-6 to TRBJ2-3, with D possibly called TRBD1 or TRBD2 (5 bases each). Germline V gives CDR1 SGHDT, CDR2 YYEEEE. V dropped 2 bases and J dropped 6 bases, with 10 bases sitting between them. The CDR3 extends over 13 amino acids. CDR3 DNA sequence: TGTGCCAGCAGCTTCCTAGCAGGGGATACGCAGTATTTT. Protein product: CASSFLAGDTQYF. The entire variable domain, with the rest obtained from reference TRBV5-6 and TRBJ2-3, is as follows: DAGVTQSPTHLIKTRGQQVTLRCSPKSGHDTVSWYQQALGQGPQFIFQYYEEEERQRGNFPDRFSGHQFPNYSSELNVNALLLGDSALYLCASSFLAGDTQYFGPGTRLTVL.

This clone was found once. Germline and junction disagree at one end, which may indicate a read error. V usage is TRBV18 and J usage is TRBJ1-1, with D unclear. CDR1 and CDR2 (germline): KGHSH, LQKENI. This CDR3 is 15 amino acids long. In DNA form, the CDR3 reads TGTGCCAGCTCGCCACGAGAGGAGTGGGGCACTGAAGCTTTCTTT. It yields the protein CASSPREEWGTEAFF.

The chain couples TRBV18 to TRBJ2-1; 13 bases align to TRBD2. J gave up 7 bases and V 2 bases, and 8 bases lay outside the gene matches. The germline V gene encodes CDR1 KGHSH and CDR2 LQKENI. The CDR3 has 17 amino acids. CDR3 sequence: CASSPRTSGSEGNEQFF. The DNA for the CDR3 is TGTGCCAGCTCACCAAGGACTAGCGGGAGTGAGGGGAATGAGCAGTTCTTC.

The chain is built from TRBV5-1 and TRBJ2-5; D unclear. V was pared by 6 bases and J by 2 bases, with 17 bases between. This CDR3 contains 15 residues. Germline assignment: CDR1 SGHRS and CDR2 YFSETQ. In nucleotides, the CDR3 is TGCGCCAGCACCGTTAGCATCTCGAATCAAGAGACCCAGTACTTC. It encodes CASTVSISNQETQYF.

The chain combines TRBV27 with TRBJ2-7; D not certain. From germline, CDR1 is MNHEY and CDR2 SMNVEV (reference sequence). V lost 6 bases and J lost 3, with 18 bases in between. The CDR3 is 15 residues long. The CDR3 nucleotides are TGTGCCAGCAGGCCAACGAGCGCCAGTGGCTACGAGCAGTACTTC. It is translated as CASRPTSASGYEQYF.

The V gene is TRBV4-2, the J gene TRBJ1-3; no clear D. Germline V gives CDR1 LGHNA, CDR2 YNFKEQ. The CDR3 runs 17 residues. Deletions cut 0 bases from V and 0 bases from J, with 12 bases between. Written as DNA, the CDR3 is TGTGCCAGCAGCCAAGATCGAGGACGGAACTCTGGAAACACCATATATTTT. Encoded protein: CASSQDRGRNSGNTIYF.

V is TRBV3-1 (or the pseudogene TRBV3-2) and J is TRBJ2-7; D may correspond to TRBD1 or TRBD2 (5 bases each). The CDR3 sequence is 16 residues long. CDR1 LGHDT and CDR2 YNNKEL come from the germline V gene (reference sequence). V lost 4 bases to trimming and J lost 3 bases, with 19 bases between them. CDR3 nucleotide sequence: TGTGCCAGCAGCCTGACCCATGGGACGACGATCTACGAGCAGTACTTC. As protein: CASSLTHGTTIYEQYF.

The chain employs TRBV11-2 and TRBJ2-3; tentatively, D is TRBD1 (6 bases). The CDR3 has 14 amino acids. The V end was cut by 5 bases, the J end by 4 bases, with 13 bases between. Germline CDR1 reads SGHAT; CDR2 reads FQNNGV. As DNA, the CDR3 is TGTGCCAGCAGCCCTGGGACAAAACCAGATACGCAGTATTTT. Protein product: CASSPGTKPDTQYF.

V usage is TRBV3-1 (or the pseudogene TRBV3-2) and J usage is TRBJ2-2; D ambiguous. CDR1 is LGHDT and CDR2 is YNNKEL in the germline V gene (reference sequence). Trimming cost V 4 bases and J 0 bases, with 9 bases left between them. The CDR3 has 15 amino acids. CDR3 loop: CASSLTESNTGELFF. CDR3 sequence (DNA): TGTGCCAGCAGCCTAACAGAATCGAACACCGGGGAGCTGTTTTTT.

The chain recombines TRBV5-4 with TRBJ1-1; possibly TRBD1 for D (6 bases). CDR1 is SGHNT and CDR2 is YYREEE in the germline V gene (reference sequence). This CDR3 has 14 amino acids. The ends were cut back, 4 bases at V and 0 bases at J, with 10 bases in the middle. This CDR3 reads CASSNRDLNTEAFF. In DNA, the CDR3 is TGTGCCAGCAGCAACAGGGATTTGAACACTGAAGCTTTCTTT.

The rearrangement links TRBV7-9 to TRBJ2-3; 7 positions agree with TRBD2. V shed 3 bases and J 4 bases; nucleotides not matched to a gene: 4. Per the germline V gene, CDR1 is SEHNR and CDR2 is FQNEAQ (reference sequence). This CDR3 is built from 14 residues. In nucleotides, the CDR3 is TGTGCCAGCAGCTTCGGGACTACCGCAGATACGCAGTATTTT. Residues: CASSFGTTADTQYF.

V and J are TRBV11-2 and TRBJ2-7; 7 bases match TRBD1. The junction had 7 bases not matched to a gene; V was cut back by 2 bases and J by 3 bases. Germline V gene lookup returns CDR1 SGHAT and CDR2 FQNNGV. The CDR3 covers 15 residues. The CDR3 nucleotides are TGTGCCAGCAGCTTATACACCGGGACAGACTACGAGCAGTACTTC. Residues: CASSLYTGTDYEQYF.

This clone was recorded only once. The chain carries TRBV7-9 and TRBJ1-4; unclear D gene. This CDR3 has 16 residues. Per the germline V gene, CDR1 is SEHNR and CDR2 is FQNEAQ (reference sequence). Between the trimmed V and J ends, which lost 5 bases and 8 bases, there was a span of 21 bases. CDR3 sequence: CASSPTKQSFDEKLFF. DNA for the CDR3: TGTGCCAGCAGCCCGACGAAACAGTCGTTTGACGAAAAACTGTTTTTT.

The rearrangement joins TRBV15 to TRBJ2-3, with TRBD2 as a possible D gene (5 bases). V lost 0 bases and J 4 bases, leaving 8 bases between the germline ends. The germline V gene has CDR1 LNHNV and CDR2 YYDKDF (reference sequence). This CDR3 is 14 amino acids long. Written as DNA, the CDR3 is TGTGCCACCAGCAGAGATTTCGGGGCAGATACGCAGTATTTT. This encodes CATSRDFGADTQYF.

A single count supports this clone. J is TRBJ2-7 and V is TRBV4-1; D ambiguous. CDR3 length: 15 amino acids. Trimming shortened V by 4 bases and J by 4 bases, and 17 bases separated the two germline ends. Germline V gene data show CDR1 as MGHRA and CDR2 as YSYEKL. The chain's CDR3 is CASSPRTDTLYEQYF. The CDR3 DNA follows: TGCGCCAGCAGCCCCCGTACCGACACTCTATACGAGCAGTACTTC.

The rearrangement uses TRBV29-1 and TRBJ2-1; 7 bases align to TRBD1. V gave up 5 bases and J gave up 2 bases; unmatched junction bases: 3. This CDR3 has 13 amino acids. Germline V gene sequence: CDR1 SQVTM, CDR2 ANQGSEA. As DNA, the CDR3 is TGCAGCGTTCAGACAGGGACCTACAATGAGCAGTTCTTC. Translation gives CSVQTGTYNEQFF.

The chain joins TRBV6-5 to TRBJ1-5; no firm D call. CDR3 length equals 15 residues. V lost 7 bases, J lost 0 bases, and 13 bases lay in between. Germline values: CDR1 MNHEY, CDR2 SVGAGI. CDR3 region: CASTVDQYSNQPQHF. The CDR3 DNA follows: TGTGCCAGCACGGTAGACCAGTATAGCAATCAGCCCCAGCATTTT.

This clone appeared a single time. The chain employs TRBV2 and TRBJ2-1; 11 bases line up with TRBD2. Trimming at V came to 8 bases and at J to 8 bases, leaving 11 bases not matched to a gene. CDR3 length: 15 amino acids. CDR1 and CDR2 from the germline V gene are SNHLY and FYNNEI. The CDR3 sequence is CASFLAGGPYDEQFF. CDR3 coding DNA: TGTGCCAGCTTTTTAGCGGGAGGGCCGTACGATGAGCAGTTCTTC.

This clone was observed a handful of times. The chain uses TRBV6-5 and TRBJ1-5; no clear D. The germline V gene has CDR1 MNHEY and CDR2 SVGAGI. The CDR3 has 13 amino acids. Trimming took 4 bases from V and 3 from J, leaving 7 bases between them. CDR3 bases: TGTGCCAGCAGTTTGTCGGCCAATCAGCCCCAGCATTTT. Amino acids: CASSLSANQPQHF.

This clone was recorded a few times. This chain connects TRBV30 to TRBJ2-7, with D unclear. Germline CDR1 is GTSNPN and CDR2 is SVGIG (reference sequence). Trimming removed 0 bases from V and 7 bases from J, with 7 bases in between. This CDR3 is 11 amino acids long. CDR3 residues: CAWSVAREQYF. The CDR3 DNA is TGTGCCTGGAGTGTAGCAAGGGAGCAGTACTTC. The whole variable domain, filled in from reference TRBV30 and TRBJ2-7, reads SQTIHQWPATLVQPVGSPLSLECTVEGTSNPNLYWYRQAAGRGLQLLFYSVGIGQISSEVPQNLSASRPQDRQFILSSKKLLLSDSGFYLCAWSVAREQYFGPGTRLTVT.

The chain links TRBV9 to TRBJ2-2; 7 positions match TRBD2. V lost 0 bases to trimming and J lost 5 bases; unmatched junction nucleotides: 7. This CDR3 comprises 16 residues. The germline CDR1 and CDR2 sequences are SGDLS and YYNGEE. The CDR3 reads CASSVAMGGSTGELFF. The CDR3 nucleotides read TGTGCCAGCAGCGTAGCAATGGGCGGGAGTACCGGGGAGCTGTTTTTT.

The chain's CDR3 is CSVSTSFNEQFF. The DNA for the CDR3 is TGCAGCGTCTCCACTAGCTTCAATGAGCAGTTCTTC. V gene TRBV29-1 combines with J gene TRBJ2-1; TRBD2 might be the D (6 bases). Germline V gene data show CDR1 as SQVTM and CDR2 as ANQGSEA. The CDR3 has 12 residues. Trimming shortened V by 6 bases and J by 6 bases, and 12 bases separated the two germline ends.

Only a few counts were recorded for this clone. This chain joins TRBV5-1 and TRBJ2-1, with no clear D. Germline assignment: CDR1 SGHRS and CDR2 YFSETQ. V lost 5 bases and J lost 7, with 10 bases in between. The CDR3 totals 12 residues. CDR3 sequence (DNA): TGCGCCAGCAGACTGTCGCAGAATGAGCAGTTCTTC. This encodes CASRLSQNEQFF. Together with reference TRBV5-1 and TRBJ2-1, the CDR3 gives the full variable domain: KAGVTQTPRYLIKTRGQQVTLSCSPISGHRSVSWYQQTPGQGLQFLFEYFSETQRNKGNFPGRFSGRQFSNSRSEMNVSTLELGDSALYLCASRLSQNEQFFGPGTRLTVL.

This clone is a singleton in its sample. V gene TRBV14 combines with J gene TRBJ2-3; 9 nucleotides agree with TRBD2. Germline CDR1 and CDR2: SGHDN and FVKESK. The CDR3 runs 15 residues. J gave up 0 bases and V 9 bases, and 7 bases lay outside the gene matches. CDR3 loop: CASWTSAPSTDTQYF. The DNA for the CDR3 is TGTGCCAGTTGGACTAGCGCCCCGAGCACAGATACGCAGTATTTT.